Following are 22 T cell receptor beta chains from one sample sequenced in a study of cytomegalovirus exposure and HLA in healthy donors. With 60 Vbeta and 13 Jbeta primers, the PCR was carried out. TCRdb's copy holds only in-frame clones and misses some; the assay was immunoSEQ multiplex PCR. The top ten clones hold 1.5% to 2% of a sample with roughly 150,000 clones, roughly 66% of them seen once. Sequenced: PBMCs. Receptors were obtained from a woman under 30 in good health and CMV-seronegative.

This clone has more than one count but fewer than ten. This sequence joins TRBV4-3 and TRBJ2-3; 10 bases agree with TRBD1. CDR1 is LGHNA, CDR2 YSLEER, per germline. There are 18 residues in the CDR3. Unmatched junction bases numbered 15, after V lost 3 bases and J lost 6 bases. CDR3 DNA: TGCGCCAGCAGCCATTTCTCTTTTGGACAGGGGGTTTTGGATACGCAGTATTTT. This codes for CASSHFSFGQGVLDTQYF.

The chain links TRBV4-2 to TRBJ1-5, with 11 bases matching TRBD1. Germline V gene data show CDR1 as LGHNA and CDR2 as YNFKEQ. V gave up 0 bases and J gave up 6 bases; unmatched junction bases: 1. The CDR3 has 15 amino acids. This CDR3 reads CASSQEGQGGQPQHF. DNA for the CDR3: TGTGCCAGCAGCCAAGAGGGACAGGGGGGTCAGCCCCAGCATTTT.

This clone was seen more than once but under ten times. This chain links TRBV7-8 with TRBJ2-7, with a tentative D call TRBD2 (5 bases). CDR1 is SGHVS, CDR2 FQNEAQ, per germline. This CDR3 is built from 13 residues. Trimming pared 1 base from V and 3 bases from J, leaving 7 bases between. The CDR3 region has the DNA TGTGCCAGCAGCTTAGTGGAGGTCTACGAGCAGTACTTC. This encodes CASSLVEVYEQYF.

The chain joins TRBV5-4 to TRBJ2-4, with a possible D match to TRBD2 (7 bases). Trimming took off 1 base at V and 9 bases at J, with 20 bases between the two ends. In germline, CDR1 is SGHNT, CDR2 YYREEE (reference sequence). This CDR3 contains 16 residues. The CDR3 region has the DNA TGTGCCAGCAGCTTGTTCGGGGGGCCCCTACGGGGCATTCAGTACTTC. Protein sequence: CASSLFGGPLRGIQYF.

This chain links TRBV5-1 with TRBJ1-5; 7 nucleotides line up with TRBD1. V was pared by 4 bases and J by 3 bases, with 7 bases of the junction left unmatched. The germline CDR1 and CDR2 sequences are SGHRS and YFSETQ. The CDR3 extends over 15 amino acids. The CDR3 here is CASSLGQVPNQPQHF. The CDR3 coding sequence is TGCGCCAGCAGCCTCGGACAGGTTCCCAATCAGCCCCAGCATTTT.

This clone came up once. The genes are TRBV19 and TRBJ1-1; 8 positions match TRBD1. This CDR3 comprises 13 residues. CDR1 is LNHDA, CDR2 SQIVND, per germline (reference sequence). V lost 5 bases to trimming and J lost 5 bases; unmatched junction nucleotides: 4. The CDR3: CASSQDRATEAFF. The CDR3 nucleotides are TGTGCCAGTAGTCAGGACAGGGCTACTGAAGCTTTCTTT.

The V and J genes are TRBV9 and TRBJ1-4; D remains unclear. This CDR3 spans 14 amino acids. Trimming pared 0 bases from V and 2 bases from J, leaving 5 bases between. In germline, CDR1 is SGDLS, CDR2 YYNGEE. The CDR3 is CASSVAPTNEKLFF. The CDR3 coding sequence is TGTGCCAGCAGCGTAGCCCCGACTAATGAAAAACTGTTTTTT.

The chain couples TRBV5-4 to TRBJ1-3, with D possibly being TRBD1 (5 bases). CDR1 and CDR2 (germline): SGHNT, YYREEE (reference sequence). V lost 3 bases and J lost 0, with 13 bases in between. The CDR3 sequence is 16 residues long. The CDR3 DNA is TGTGCCAGCAGCTCCCGACAGCTAAGCTCTGGAAACACCATATATTTT. Amino acid sequence: CASSSRQLSSGNTIYF. The entire variable domain, with the rest obtained from reference TRBV5-4 and TRBJ1-3, is as follows: ETGVTQSPTHLIKTRGQQVTLRCSSQSGHNTVSWYQQALGQGPQFIFQYYREEENGRGNFPPRFSGLQFPNYSSELNVNALELDDSALYLCASSSRQLSSGNTIYFGEGSWLTVV.

This clone was counted only a few times. The chain uses TRBV7-9 and TRBJ2-1; 7 nucleotides line up with TRBD1. The trim removed 4 bases at V and 4 bases at J, leaving 10 bases unmatched. The CDR3 contains 16 residues. From germline, CDR1 is SEHNR and CDR2 FQNEAQ (reference sequence). CDR3 in amino acids: CASSWGQITGYNEQFF. DNA of the CDR3: TGTGCCAGCAGCTGGGGACAGATTACGGGTTACAATGAGCAGTTCTTC.

There are a few counts of this clone. This sequence joins TRBV18 and TRBJ2-1, with 8 bases identical to TRBD1. V shed 3 bases and J 7 bases; nucleotides not matched to a gene: 5. Germline V CDR1 and CDR2: KGHSH, LQKENI. The CDR3 is 14 residues long. The CDR3 region is CASSPRTGWNEQFF. CDR3 DNA: TGTGCCAGCTCACCTAGGACAGGGTGGAATGAGCAGTTCTTC.

This chain joins TRBV5-1 and TRBJ2-6; D unresolved. The ends were cut back, 0 bases at V and 1 base at J, with 5 bases in the middle. The length of the CDR3 is 15 residues. Germline-derived CDR1 and CDR2 are SGHRS and YFSETQ. The CDR3 region has the DNA TGCGCCAGCAGCTTGGGTAATTCTGGGGCCAACGTCCTGACTTTC. Translating it yields CASSLGNSGANVLTF. The full variable domain, its missing parts supplied by reference TRBV5-1 and TRBJ2-6, is KAGVTQTPRYLIKTRGQQVTLSCSPISGHRSVSWYQQTPGQGLQFLFEYFSETQRNKGNFPGRFSGRQFSNSRSEMNVSTLELGDSALYLCASSLGNSGANVLTFGAGSRLTVL.

This chain uses TRBV10-3 with TRBJ2-7; TRBD2 aligns across 10 bases. CDR3 size: 14 residues. Germline-derived CDR1 and CDR2 are ENHRY and SYGVKD. V was pared by 8 bases and J by 1 base, with 5 bases of the junction left unmatched. The chain's CDR3 is CAIAAGGESYEQYV. The CDR3, as DNA: TGTGCCATCGCAGCGGGAGGGGAGTCCTACGAGCAGTACGTC.

V is TRBV4-2 and J is TRBJ1-2, with D possibly TRBD1 on 5 matching bases. The length of the CDR3 is 17 residues. Germline CDR1 is LGHNA and CDR2 is YNFKEQ. V was pared by 4 bases and J by 0 bases, with 18 bases between. CDR3 in DNA: TGTGCCAGCAGCCCCATATATAGCGGGGGAGCTAACTATGGCTACACCTTC. This translates into CASSPIYSGGANYGYTF.

The chain couples TRBV7-2 to TRBJ2-6; 8 nucleotides line up with TRBD2. The CDR3 length is 18 residues. After removal of 4 bases from V and 0 bases from J, the junction contained 8 bases not matched to a gene. CDR1 is SGHTA and CDR2 is FQGNSA in the germline V gene. The CDR3 is CASSSDPGGVSGANVLTF. In DNA form, the CDR3 reads TGTGCCAGCAGCTCCGATCCCGGGGGGGTCTCTGGGGCCAACGTCCTGACTTTC.

The CDR3 DNA sequence: TGTGCCAGCAGCCCCGCCGACGGCGGCTCCTACGAGCAGTACGTC. It codes for CASSPADGGSYEQYV. This rearrangement joins TRBV11-3 to TRBJ2-7; D is ambiguous. The CDR3 extends over 15 amino acids. The germline V gene encodes CDR1 SGHNT and CDR2 YENEEA. Trimming stripped 5 bases from V and 0 bases from J, with 14 bases between.

The chain employs TRBV4-1 and TRBJ2-5; TRBD1 is a possible D gene (6 bases). V was pared by 0 bases and J by 0 bases, with 11 bases between. This CDR3 comprises 16 residues. From germline, CDR1 is MGHRA and CDR2 YSYEKL. The CDR3 here is CASSQEGTPYQETQYF. CDR3 nucleotide sequence: TGCGCCAGCAGCCAAGAGGGGACACCCTACCAAGAGACCCAGTACTTC.

The table lists this clone with a count of one. The chain recombines TRBV6-5 with TRBJ2-2; a weak D match, TRBD1 (6 bases). Trimming removed 2 bases at V and 7 bases at J, with 17 bases between. Germline values: CDR1 MNHEY, CDR2 SVGAGI. The CDR3 length is 16 residues. The CDR3 spells CASSYNRVVLGGELFF. The DNA of the CDR3 is TGTGCCAGCAGTTACAACAGGGTAGTACTTGGCGGGGAGCTGTTTTTT.

About this clone itself: A junction boundary mismatches the germline segment, possibly from a read error. The V call is TRBV28, the J call TRBJ2-4; TRBD1 agrees at 9 bases. CDR1 is MDHEN and CDR2 is SYDVKM in the germline V gene. The CDR3 covers 14 residues. The CDR3 reads CASALKDRGNSQYF. The DNA for the CDR3 is TGTGCCAGCGCGCTCAAGGACAGGGGAAACAGTCAGTACTTC. Based on the CDR3 plus reference TRBV28 and TRBJ2-4, the full variable domain is DVKVTQSSRYLVKRTGEKVFLECVQDMDHENMFWYRQDPGLGLRLIYFSYDVKMKEKGDIPEGYSVSREKKERFSLILESASTNQTSMYLCASALKDRGNSQYFGAGTRLSVL.

V is TRBV14 and J is TRBJ1-2, with TRBD1 matching 7 bases. Germline values: CDR1 SGHDN, CDR2 FVKESK. There are 15 residues in the CDR3. Trimming cost V 4 bases and J 4 bases; bases outside gene matches: 9. The CDR3 is CASSPRDRTFYGYTF. The CDR3 region has the DNA TGTGCCAGCAGCCCCCGGGACAGAACCTTCTATGGCTACACCTTC. Complete variable domain (other parts from reference TRBV14 and TRBJ1-2): EAGVTQFPSHSVIEKGQTVTLRCDPISGHDNLYWYRRVMGKEIKFLLHFVKESKQDESGMPNNRFLAERTGGTYSTLKVQPAELEDSGVYFCASSPRDRTFYGYTFGSGTRLTVV.

The V and J genes are TRBV9 and TRBJ2-1; TRBD2 agrees at 8 bases. The trim removed 0 bases at V and 5 bases at J, leaving 4 bases unmatched. CDR1 and CDR2 from the germline V gene are SGDLS and YYNGEE. CDR3 size: 15 residues. CDR3 sequence: CASSVESGGHNEQFF. In DNA form, the CDR3 reads TGTGCCAGCAGCGTAGAAAGCGGGGGTCACAATGAGCAGTTCTTC.

This rearrangement joins TRBV30 to TRBJ2-3; TRBD2 matches 7 bases. Germline V gene sequence: CDR1 GTSNPN, CDR2 SVGIG (reference sequence). Germline trimming cut 1 base from V and 6 bases from J; bases unmatched to any gene: 1. The CDR3 has 12 residues. The CDR3 DNA sequence: TGTGCCTGGAGTGGGGGAGGGGATACGCAGTATTTT. This sequence encodes CAWSGGGDTQYF. Together with reference TRBV30 and TRBJ2-3, the CDR3 gives the full variable domain: SQTIHQWPATLVQPVGSPLSLECTVEGTSNPNLYWYRQAAGRGLQLLFYSVGIGQISSEVPQNLSASRPQDRQFILSSKKLLLSDSGFYLCAWSGGGDTQYFGPGTRLTVL.

The rearrangement links TRBV6-4 to TRBJ1-2; 8 bases agree with TRBD1. Trimming at V came to 3 bases and at J to 10 bases, leaving 7 bases not matched to a gene. The CDR3 runs 13 residues. CDR1 MRHNA and CDR2 SNTAGT come from the germline V gene. CDR3 nucleotides: TGTGCCAGCAGTGATGGGACAGGATCCCTCTACACCTTC. Its protein is CASSDGTGSLYTF.